Only one count was recorded for the clone carrying this T cell receptor (beta chain). As yet, its antigen is unknown. The sample belongs to a study of T cell repertoires in cytomegalovirus infection. Study background: From public TCR beta signatures came an indication of both CMV infection and matching HLA type. Findings of the study overall: The study found HLA-C-restricted CMV-specific TCR beta clonotypes dominating the ex vivo response. Carriers of CMV and the relevant HLA type were discriminated by public TCR beta frequency.

The V gene end was trimmed by 5 bases and the J gene end by 4 bases; junction bases not matched to a gene: 9. The CDR3 covers 15 residues. The germline CDR1 and CDR2 sequences are MNHNY and SVGAGI (reference sequence). TCRdb processed the reads anew with MiXCR; each CDR3 protein has one entry. The top ten clones hold around 12% of a sample with over 300,000 distinct CDR3 sequences, roughly a sixth of them seen once. The source is a human donor in good health (CMV status not recorded). Some clones in this sample may be carry-over from other donors' samples. The rearrangement uses TRBV6-6 and TRBJ1-2; 8 bases agree with TRBD1. Material: PBMCs. CDR3 sequence: CASSGRTGGGYGYTF. Here the CDR3 DNA reads TGTGCCAGCAGTGGGAGAACAGGGGGTGGCTATGGCTACACCTTC.